The rows below give T cell receptor beta chains drawn from one sample of a study of T cell repertoires in cytomegalovirus infection. TCRdb processed the reads anew with MiXCR; each CDR3 protein has one entry. The table lists 45,000 to 60,000 distinct CDR3 sequences, 20% to 25% of them singletons, with 55% to 65% in the top ten. For these TCRs, the target antigens are not known. Here the sequenced sample was CD8+ T cells from cultured PBMCs, taken from culture after CMV antigen stimulation. These receptors were obtained from a human donor in good health (CMV status not recorded). Some clones in this sample may be carry-over from other donors' samples. Both conserved end residues are part of each CDR3. The D gene is left open where the match is weak. A clone size is listed for some rows: how often the clone was seen (once, few, many), or a class if it is expanded.

v_gene: TRBV7-2
d_gene: -
abundance: few
j_gene: TRBJ1-5
CDR3aa: CASSLGRGSNSNQPQHF
CDR3nt: TGTGCCAGCAGCTTAGGAAGGGGCTCAAATAGCAATCAGCCCCAGCATTTT

v_gene: TRBV27
d_gene: TRBD1
abundance: -
j_gene: TRBJ1-4
CDR3aa: CASSTGGRNEKLFF
CDR3nt: TGTGCCAGCAGTACAGGGGGCAGGAATGAAAAACTGTTTTTT

v_gene: TRBV9
d_gene: -
abundance: -
j_gene: TRBJ1-2
CDR3aa: CASSVPAYGYTF
CDR3nt: TGTGCCAGCAGCGTCCCGGCCTATGGCTACACCTTC

v_gene: TRBV7-9
d_gene: -
abundance: many
j_gene: TRBJ2-5
CDR3aa: CASRGTQETQYF
CDR3nt: TGTGCCAGCAGGGGAACCCAAGAGACCCAGTACTTC

v_gene: TRBV15
d_gene: -
abundance: -
j_gene: TRBJ2-2
CDR3aa: CATSRRSTSFGELFF
CDR3nt: TGTGCCACCAGCAGAAGGTCAACCTCCTTCGGAGAGCTGTTTTTT

v_gene: TRBV12-3/TRBV12-4
d_gene: TRBD2
abundance: few
j_gene: TRBJ2-7
CDR3aa: CASRLAGSYEQYF
CDR3nt: TGTGCCAGCAGGCTAGCGGGGTCCTACGAGCAGTACTTC

v_gene: TRBV11-2
d_gene: -
abundance: few
j_gene: TRBJ2-7
CDR3aa: CASSWHYEQYF
CDR3nt: TGTGCCAGCAGCTGGCACTACGAGCAGTACTTC

v_gene: TRBV7-2
d_gene: TRBD1
abundance: -
j_gene: TRBJ1-1
CDR3aa: CASSSPGQELEEAFF
CDR3nt: TGTGCCAGCAGCTCACCGGGACAGGAATTAGAGGAAGCTTTCTTT

v_gene: TRBV7-2
d_gene: -
abundance: few
j_gene: TRBJ2-2
CDR3aa: CASSGTLGTGELFF
CDR3nt: TGTGCCAGCAGCGGGACTCTGGGAACCGGGGAGCTGTTTTTT

v_gene: TRBV7-7
d_gene: -
abundance: few
j_gene: TRBJ2-1
CDR3aa: CASSLEVGDNEQFF
CDR3nt: TGTGCCAGCAGCTTAGAAGTCGGTGACAATGAGCAGTTCTTC

v_gene: TRBV7-3
d_gene: TRBD1
abundance: few
j_gene: TRBJ1-1
CDR3aa: CASSSEGAGTEAFF
CDR3nt: TGTGCCAGCAGCTCCGAGGGGGCTGGAACTGAAGCTTTCTTT

v_gene: TRBV20-1
d_gene: -
abundance: -
j_gene: TRBJ1-4
CDR3aa: CSARGARAELVEKLFF
CDR3nt: TGCAGTGCTAGGGGGGCGCGGGCAGAACTGGTTGAAAAACTGTTTTTT

v_gene: TRBV20-1
d_gene: TRBD2
abundance: -
j_gene: TRBJ2-3
CDR3aa: CSASMSTSGKTDTQYF
CDR3nt: TGCAGTGCTAGTATGTCGACTAGCGGGAAGACAGATACGCAGTATTTT

v_gene: TRBV5-6
d_gene: -
abundance: many
j_gene: TRBJ2-7
CDR3aa: CASGNYYEQYF
CDR3nt: TGTGCCAGTGGAAATTACTACGAGCAGTACTTC

v_gene: TRBV12-3/TRBV12-4
d_gene: TRBD1
abundance: many
j_gene: TRBJ1-5
CDR3aa: CASSEDRAGQPQHF
CDR3nt: TGTGCCAGCAGCGAGGACAGGGCGGGTCAGCCCCAGCATTTT

v_gene: TRBV28
d_gene: -
abundance: -
j_gene: TRBJ2-7
CDR3aa: CASSSAPEQYF
CDR3nt: TGTGCCAGCAGTAGTGCGCCCGAGCAGTACTTC

v_gene: TRBV5-8
d_gene: TRBD1
abundance: once
j_gene: TRBJ2-1
CDR3aa: CASSLGGRGYNEQFF
CDR3nt: TGTGCCAGCAGCTTGGGCGGCAGGGGGTACAATGAGCAGTTCTTC

v_gene: TRBV6-6
d_gene: -
abundance: -
j_gene: TRBJ2-7
CDR3aa: CASSLPGLTYEQYF
CDR3nt: TGTGCCAGCAGTCTACCCGGGCTCACCTACGAGCAGTACTTC

v_gene: TRBV15
d_gene: -
abundance: -
j_gene: TRBJ2-1
CDR3aa: CATRPTSTLIGQFF
CDR3nt: TGTGCCACCAGACCGACTAGTACCCTTATAGGGCAGTTCTTC

v_gene: TRBV7-2
d_gene: TRBD1
abundance: few
j_gene: TRBJ1-6
CDR3aa: CASSLQGLITGGGTPLHF
CDR3nt: TGTGCCAGCAGCTTACAAGGACTTATAACAGGGGGCGGGACACCCCTCCACTTT

v_gene: TRBV7-9
d_gene: -
abundance: -
j_gene: TRBJ1-2
CDR3aa: CASSLGTGHYGYTF
CDR3nt: TGTGCCAGCAGCTTAGGGACTGGGCACTATGGCTACACCTTC

v_gene: TRBV4-3
d_gene: TRBD1
abundance: few
j_gene: TRBJ2-1
CDR3aa: CASSRDRHNNEQFF
CDR3nt: TGCGCCAGCAGCCGGGACAGACACAACAATGAGCAGTTCTTC

v_gene: TRBV10-2
d_gene: TRBD1
abundance: -
j_gene: TRBJ1-1
CDR3aa: CASTGTEDTEAFF
CDR3nt: TGCGCCAGTACTGGGACAGAGGATACTGAAGCTTTCTTT

v_gene: TRBV12-3/TRBV12-4
d_gene: -
abundance: many
j_gene: TRBJ1-2
CDR3aa: CASSSVLIGGYTF
CDR3nt: TGTGCCAGCAGTTCCGTCTTAATCGGGGGCTACACCTTC

v_gene: TRBV12-5
d_gene: -
abundance: -
j_gene: TRBJ2-7
CDR3aa: CASGFNRGPYEQYF
CDR3nt: TGTGCTAGTGGTTTCAACCGGGGACCCTACGAGCAGTACTTC

v_gene: TRBV28
d_gene: -
abundance: few
j_gene: TRBJ1-5
CDR3aa: CASTLEARRSNQPQHF
CDR3nt: TGTGCCAGCACCCTGGAGGCACGGAGGAGCAATCAGCCCCAGCATTTT